This TCR beta chain was recovered during a study of blood T cell repertoires in COVID-19. Study-wide context: Both acute and convalescent COVID-19 samples were obtained from the United States, Italy and Spain.

This CDR3 contains 16 residues. V was pared by 4 bases and J by 1 base, with 10 bases of the junction left unmatched. Per the germline V gene, CDR1 is SGHDT and CDR2 is YYEEEE. Cohort allocation depended upon clinical history that participants reported. Per the original data handling: Amplified reference gene primers provided the basis for estimating nucleated cell counts. Sequenced by immunoSEQ multiplex PCR; TCRdb stores in-frame clones only, minus some. V and J calls and clone size come straight from that table; D and trimming were deduced from the DNA. The sample records 150,000 or so clones, roughly 82% being singletons.

The chain uses TRBV5-6 and TRBJ2-7, with TRBD2 matching over 8 bases. Sequencing was done on a sample of PBMCs or T cells enriched from blood (not recorded which). The sequence came from a man over 45 who had recovered from COVID-19. Here the CDR3 reads CASSLTSGSRSYEQYF. The CDR3, as DNA: TGTGCCAGCAGCCTCACGAGCGGGAGTAGGTCCTACGAGCAGTACTTC. Combining the CDR3 with reference TRBV5-6 and TRBJ2-7 gives the whole variable domain DAGVTQSPTHLIKTRGQQVTLRCSPKSGHDTVSWYQQALGQGPQFIFQYYEEEERQRGNFPDRFSGHQFPNYSSELNVNALLLGDSALYLCASSLTSGSRSYEQYFGPGTRLTVT.